This is a list of T cell receptor beta chains from one sample in a study of beta chain features in type 1 diabetes. Clones were read by immunoSEQ multiplex PCR, and TCRdb kept only the in-frame ones, dropping some. The sample lists approximately 150,000 clones, almost 65% occurring once. What was sequenced was naive CD4+ T cells from blood. These receptors were taken from a man between 25 and 39 years old with type 1 diabetes. The CDR3 runs from the conserved cysteine through the conserved F or W. A D gene is named only where the DNA matches it firmly. A clone size is listed for some rows: how often the clone was seen (once, few, many), or a class if it is expanded.

D gene: -; J gene: TRBJ2-1; clone size: -; V gene: TRBV14; CDR3 DNA: TGTGCCAGCAGCCGGATAAGGACAACCGTCAATGAGCAGTTCTTC; CDR3 protein: CASSRIRTTVNEQFF
D gene: -; J gene: TRBJ2-1; clone size: -; V gene: TRBV9; CDR3 DNA: TGTGCCAGCAGCGTCCTCAGCGGGCCAGATCTCTCCAGTGAGCAGTTCTTC; CDR3 protein: CASSVLSGPDLSSEQFF
D gene: -; J gene: TRBJ2-3; clone size: -; V gene: TRBV10-3; CDR3 DNA: TGTGCCATCAGTGAGTCGGTGTCTAGCACAGATACGCAGTATTTT; CDR3 protein: CAISESVSSTDTQYF
D gene: -; J gene: TRBJ1-4; clone size: -; V gene: TRBV30; CDR3 DNA: TGTGCCTGGAGTGAAAACAGAGGTGAAAAACTGTTTTTT; CDR3 protein: CAWSENRGEKLFF
D gene: TRBD1; J gene: TRBJ2-1; clone size: few; V gene: TRBV11-2; CDR3 DNA: TGTGCCAGCAGCGAAGACAGGGGAGTTTACAATGAGCAGTTCTTC; CDR3 protein: CASSEDRGVYNEQFF
D gene: -; J gene: TRBJ2-2; clone size: -; V gene: TRBV6-5; CDR3 DNA: TGTGCCAGCAGTTACTCGGAAGGAGCAGTCGGGGAGCTGTTTTTT; CDR3 protein: CASSYSEGAVGELFF
D gene: TRBD2; J gene: TRBJ2-7; clone size: -; V gene: TRBV29-1; CDR3 DNA: TGCAGCGTGAAACCCTTCGGGACTAGCGGGGGTCCCTACGAGCAGTACTTC; CDR3 protein: CSVKPFGTSGGPYEQYF
D gene: -; J gene: TRBJ1-1; clone size: -; V gene: TRBV30; CDR3 DNA: TGTGCCTGGACCTTGACAGATGAAGCTTTCTTT; CDR3 protein: CAWTLTDEAFF
D gene: TRBD1; J gene: TRBJ2-6; clone size: -; V gene: TRBV30; CDR3 DNA: TGTGCCTGGAGGAGAGGGGGCGGGTCTGGGGCCAACGTCCTGACTTTC; CDR3 protein: CAWRRGGGSGANVLTF
D gene: -; J gene: TRBJ2-3; clone size: -; V gene: TRBV7-9; CDR3 DNA: TGTGCCAGCAGCTTAGTTGGGGATACGCAGTATTTT; CDR3 protein: CASSLVGDTQYF
D gene: -; J gene: TRBJ2-7; clone size: -; V gene: TRBV28; CDR3 DNA: TGTGCCAGCGCCACAGAGAACCCGATCCCCTACGAGCAGTACTTC; CDR3 protein: CASATENPIPYEQYF
D gene: TRBD2; J gene: TRBJ2-1; clone size: -; V gene: TRBV7-2; CDR3 DNA: TGTGCCAGCAGCCCCAAGCGGGGGGGCTACAATGAGCAGTTCTTC; CDR3 protein: CASSPKRGGYNEQFF
D gene: -; J gene: TRBJ2-5; clone size: -; V gene: TRBV5-1; CDR3 DNA: TGCGCCAGCAGCTTGGTGCTTGCCCAAGAGACCCAGTACTTC; CDR3 protein: CASSLVLAQETQYF
D gene: -; J gene: TRBJ2-1; clone size: -; V gene: TRBV18; CDR3 DNA: TGTGCCAGCTCACCTCTTGCGGGTGGGCATGAGCAGTTCTTC; CDR3 protein: CASSPLAGGHEQFF